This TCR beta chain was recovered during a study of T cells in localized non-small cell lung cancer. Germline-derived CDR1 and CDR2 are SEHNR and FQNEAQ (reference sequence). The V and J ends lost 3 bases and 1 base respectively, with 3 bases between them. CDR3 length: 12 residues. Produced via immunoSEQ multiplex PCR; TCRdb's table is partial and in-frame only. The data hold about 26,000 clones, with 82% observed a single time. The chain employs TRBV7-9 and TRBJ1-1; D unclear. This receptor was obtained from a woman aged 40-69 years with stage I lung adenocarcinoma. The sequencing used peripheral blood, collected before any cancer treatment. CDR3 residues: CASSFGNTEAFF. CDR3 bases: TGTGCCAGCAGCTTCGGGAACACTGAAGCTTTCTTT.